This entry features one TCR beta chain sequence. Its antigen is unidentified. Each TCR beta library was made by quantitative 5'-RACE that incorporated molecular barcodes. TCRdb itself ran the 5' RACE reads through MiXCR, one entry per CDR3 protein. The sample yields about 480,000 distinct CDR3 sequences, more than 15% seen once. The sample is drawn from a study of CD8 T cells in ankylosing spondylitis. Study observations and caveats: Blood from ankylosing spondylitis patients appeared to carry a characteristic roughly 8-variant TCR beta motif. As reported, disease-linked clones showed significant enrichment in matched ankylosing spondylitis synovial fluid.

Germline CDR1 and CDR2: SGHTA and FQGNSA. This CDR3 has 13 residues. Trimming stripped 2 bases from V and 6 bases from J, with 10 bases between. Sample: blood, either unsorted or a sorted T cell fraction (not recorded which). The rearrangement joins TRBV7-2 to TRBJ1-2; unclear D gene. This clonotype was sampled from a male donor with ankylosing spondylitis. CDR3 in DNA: TGTGCCAGCAGCTTATGGGATGCTGATGGCTACACCTTC. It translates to CASSLWDADGYTF.